Sequencing of this T cell receptor beta chain was carried out in a study of cytomegalovirus exposure and HLA in healthy donors. The PCR made use of 60 Vbeta and 13 Jbeta primers. Produced via immunoSEQ multiplex PCR; TCRdb's table is partial and in-frame only. Of some 150,000 clones listed, around three quarters are singletons. Study outcomes and limitations: The later analysis indicated that the majority of CMV-associated TCR beta chains appeared HLA-restricted. Presence/absence analyses took donor sequencing depth as roughly uniform. In a later analysis, HLA-C alleles had the fewest associated TCRs, DRB1 alleles the most.

Germline V gene sequence: CDR1 SGHNT, CDR2 YYREEE (reference sequence). Trimming took 4 bases from V and 1 from J, leaving 16 bases between them. The CDR3 consists of 16 residues. Turning to this clone: What it binds is unknown.

The sequenced material came from PBMCs. The sequence derives from a man under 40 in good health and CMV-seropositive. This rearrangement joins TRBV5-4 to TRBJ2-3; weak D call: TRBD2 (6 bases). The CDR3 loop is CASSIQRGTGTDTQYF. The CDR3, as DNA: TGTGCCAGCAGCATACAACGGGGGACCGGCACAGATACGCAGTATTTT. Supplemented by reference TRBV5-4 and TRBJ2-3, the full variable domain reads ETGVTQSPTHLIKTRGQQVTLRCSSQSGHNTVSWYQQALGQGPQFIFQYYREEENGRGNFPPRFSGLQFPNYSSELNVNALELDDSALYLCASSIQRGTGTDTQYFGPGTRLTVL.